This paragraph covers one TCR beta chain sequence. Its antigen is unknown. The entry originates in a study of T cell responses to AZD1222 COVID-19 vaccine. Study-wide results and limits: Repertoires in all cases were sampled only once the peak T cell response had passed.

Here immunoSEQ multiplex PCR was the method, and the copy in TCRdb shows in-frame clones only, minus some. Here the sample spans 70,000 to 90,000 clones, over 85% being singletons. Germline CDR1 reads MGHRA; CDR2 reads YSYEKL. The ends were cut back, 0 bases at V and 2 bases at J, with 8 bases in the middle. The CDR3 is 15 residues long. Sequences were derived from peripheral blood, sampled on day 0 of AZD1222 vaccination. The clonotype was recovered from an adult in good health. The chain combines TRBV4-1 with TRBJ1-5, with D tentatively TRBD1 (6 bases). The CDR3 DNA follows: TGCGCCAGCAGCCAAGATGGGGGCCGCAATCAGCCCCAGCATTTT. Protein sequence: CASSQDGGRNQPQHF.